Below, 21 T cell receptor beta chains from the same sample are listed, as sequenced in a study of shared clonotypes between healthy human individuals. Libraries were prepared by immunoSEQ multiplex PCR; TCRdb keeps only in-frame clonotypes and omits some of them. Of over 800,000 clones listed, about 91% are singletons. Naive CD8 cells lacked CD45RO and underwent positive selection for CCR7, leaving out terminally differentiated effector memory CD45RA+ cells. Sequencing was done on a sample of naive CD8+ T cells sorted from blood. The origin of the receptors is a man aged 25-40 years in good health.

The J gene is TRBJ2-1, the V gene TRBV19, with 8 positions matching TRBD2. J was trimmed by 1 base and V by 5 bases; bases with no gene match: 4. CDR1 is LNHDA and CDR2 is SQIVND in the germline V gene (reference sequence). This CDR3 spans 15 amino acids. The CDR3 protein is CASSGTSFSYNEQFF. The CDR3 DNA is TGTGCCAGTAGTGGGACTAGTTTTTCCTACAATGAGCAGTTCTTC.

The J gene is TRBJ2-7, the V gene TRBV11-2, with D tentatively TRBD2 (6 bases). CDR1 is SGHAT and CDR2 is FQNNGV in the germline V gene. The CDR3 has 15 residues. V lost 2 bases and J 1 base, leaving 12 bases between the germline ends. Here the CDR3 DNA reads TGTGCCAGCAGCTTAACGGGCGGACTATCCTACGAGCAGTACTTC. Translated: CASSLTGGLSYEQYF.

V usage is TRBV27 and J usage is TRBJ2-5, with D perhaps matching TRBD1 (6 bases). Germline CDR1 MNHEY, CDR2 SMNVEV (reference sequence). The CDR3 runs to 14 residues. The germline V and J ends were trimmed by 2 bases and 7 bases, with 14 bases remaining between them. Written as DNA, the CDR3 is TGTGCCAGCAGTTTAGGGCAGGGGTTCGGGACCCAGTACTTC. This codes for CASSLGQGFGTQYF.

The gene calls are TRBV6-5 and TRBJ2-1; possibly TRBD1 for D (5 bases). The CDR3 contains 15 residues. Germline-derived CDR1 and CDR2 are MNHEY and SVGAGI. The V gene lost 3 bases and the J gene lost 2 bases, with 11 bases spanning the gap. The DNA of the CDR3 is TGTGCCAGCAGTTATTGGCAGGGAACCTACAATGAGCAGTTCTTC. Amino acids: CASSYWQGTYNEQFF.

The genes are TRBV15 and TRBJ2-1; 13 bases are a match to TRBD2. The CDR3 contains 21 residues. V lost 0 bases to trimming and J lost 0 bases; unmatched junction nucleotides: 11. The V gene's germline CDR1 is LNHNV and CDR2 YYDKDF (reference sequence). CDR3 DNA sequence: TGTGCCACCAGCAGAGATAGGGTCTACGGACTAGCGGGAGACTCCTACAATGAGCAGTTCTTC. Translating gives CATSRDRVYGLAGDSYNEQFF. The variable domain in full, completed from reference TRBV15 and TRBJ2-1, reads DAMVIQNPRYQVTQFGKPVTLSCSQTLNHNVMYWYQQKSSQAPKLLFHYYDKDFNNEADTPDNFQSRRPNTSFCFLDIRSPGLGDTAMYLCATSRDRVYGLAGDSYNEQFFGPGTRLTVL.

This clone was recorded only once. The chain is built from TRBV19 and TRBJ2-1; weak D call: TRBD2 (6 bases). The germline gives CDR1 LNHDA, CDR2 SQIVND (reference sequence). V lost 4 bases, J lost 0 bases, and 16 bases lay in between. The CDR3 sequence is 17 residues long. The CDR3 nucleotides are TGTGCCAGTAGTACGAGCGGGTATCAAAGCTCCTACAATGAGCAGTTCTTC. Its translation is CASSTSGYQSSYNEQFF. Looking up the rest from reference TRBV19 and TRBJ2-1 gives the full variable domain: DGGITQSPKYLFRKEGQNVTLSCEQNLNHDAMYWYRQDPGQGLRLIYYSQIVNDFQKGDIAEGYSVSREKKESFPLTVTSAQKNPTAFYLCASSTSGYQSSYNEQFFGPGTRLTVL.

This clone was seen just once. This CDR3 is CASSLGRQGGPYEQYF. The CDR3 DNA follows: TGTGCCAGCAGTTTGGGCCGACAGGGAGGGCCGTACGAGCAGTACTTC. The chain combines TRBV27 with TRBJ2-7; the D call may be TRBD1 or TRBD2 (7 bases each). The CDR3 extends over 16 amino acids. Trimming removed 3 bases at V and 4 bases at J, with 19 bases between. From germline, CDR1 is MNHEY and CDR2 SMNVEV (reference sequence).

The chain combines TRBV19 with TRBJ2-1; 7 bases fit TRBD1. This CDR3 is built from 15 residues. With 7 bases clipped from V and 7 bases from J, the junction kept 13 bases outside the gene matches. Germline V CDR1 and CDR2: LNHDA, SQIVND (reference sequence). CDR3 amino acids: CASIAKSKTGNEQFF. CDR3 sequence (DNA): TGTGCCAGTATCGCCAAATCAAAGACAGGGAATGAGCAGTTCTTC.

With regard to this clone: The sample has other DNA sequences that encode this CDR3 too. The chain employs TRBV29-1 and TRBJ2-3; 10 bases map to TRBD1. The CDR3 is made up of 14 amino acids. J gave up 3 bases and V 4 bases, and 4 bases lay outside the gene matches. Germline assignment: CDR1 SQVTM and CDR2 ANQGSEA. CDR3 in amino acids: CSVAGTGVTDTQYF. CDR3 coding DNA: TGCAGCGTTGCAGGGACAGGGGTAACAGATACGCAGTATTTT.

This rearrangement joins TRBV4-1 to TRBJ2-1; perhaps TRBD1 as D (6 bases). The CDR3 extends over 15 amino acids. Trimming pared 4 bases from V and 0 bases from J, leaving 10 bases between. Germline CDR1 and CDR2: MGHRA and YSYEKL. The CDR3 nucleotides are TGCGCCAGCAGCCTCGGACAGAACTCCTACAATGAGCAGTTCTTC. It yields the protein CASSLGQNSYNEQFF.

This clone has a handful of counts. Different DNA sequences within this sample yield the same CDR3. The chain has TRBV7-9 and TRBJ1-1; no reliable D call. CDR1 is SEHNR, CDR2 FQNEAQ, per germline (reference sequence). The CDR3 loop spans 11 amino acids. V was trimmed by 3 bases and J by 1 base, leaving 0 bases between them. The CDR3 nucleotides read TGTGCCAGCAGCTTGAACACTGAAGCTTTCTTT. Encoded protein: CASSLNTEAFF.

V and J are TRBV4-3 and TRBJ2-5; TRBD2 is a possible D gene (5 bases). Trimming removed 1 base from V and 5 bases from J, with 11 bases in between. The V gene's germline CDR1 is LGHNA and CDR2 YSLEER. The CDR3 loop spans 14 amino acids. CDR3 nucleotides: TGCGCCAGCAGCCAAGCGGGGATGAGGGAGACCCAGTACTTC. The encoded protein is CASSQAGMRETQYF.

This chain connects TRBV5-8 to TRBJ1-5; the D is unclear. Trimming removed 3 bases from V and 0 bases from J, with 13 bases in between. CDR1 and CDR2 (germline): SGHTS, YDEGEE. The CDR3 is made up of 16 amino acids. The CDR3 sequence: CASSSSLVNSNQPQHF. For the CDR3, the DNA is TGTGCCAGCAGCTCGAGCTTAGTTAATAGCAATCAGCCCCAGCATTTT.

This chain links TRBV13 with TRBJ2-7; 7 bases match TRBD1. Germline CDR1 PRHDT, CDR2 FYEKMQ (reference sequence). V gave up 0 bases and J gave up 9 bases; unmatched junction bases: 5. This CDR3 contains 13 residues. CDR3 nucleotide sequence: TGTGCCAGCAGCTTAGGGACAGGGAATCCGCAGTACTTC. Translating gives CASSLGTGNPQYF.

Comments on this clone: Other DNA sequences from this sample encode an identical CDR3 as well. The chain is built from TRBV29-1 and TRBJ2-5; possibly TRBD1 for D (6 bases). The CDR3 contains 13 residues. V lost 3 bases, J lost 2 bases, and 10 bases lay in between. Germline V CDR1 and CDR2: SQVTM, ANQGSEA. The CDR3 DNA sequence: TGCAGCGTTGACAGGGGCCTACAAGAGACCCAGTACTTC. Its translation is CSVDRGLQETQYF.

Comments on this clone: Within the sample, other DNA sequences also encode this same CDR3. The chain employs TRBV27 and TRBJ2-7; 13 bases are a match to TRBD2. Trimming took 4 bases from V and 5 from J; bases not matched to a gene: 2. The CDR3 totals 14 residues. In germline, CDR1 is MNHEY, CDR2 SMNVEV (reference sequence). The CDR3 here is CASSSGLAGDEQYF. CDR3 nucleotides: TGTGCCAGCAGTTCTGGACTAGCGGGAGACGAGCAGTACTTC.

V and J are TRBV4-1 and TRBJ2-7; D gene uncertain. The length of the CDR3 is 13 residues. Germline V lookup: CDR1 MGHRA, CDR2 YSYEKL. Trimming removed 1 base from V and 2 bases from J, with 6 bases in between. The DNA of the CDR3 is TGCGCCAGCAGCCAAGTGCAGCCCTACGAGCAGTACTTC. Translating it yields CASSQVQPYEQYF.

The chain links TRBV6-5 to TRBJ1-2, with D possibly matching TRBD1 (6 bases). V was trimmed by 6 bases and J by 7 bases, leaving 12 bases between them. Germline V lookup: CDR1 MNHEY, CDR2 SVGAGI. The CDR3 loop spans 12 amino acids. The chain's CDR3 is CASRVQGLGYTF. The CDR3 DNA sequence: TGTGCCAGCAGAGTTCAGGGGCTTGGCTACACCTTC.

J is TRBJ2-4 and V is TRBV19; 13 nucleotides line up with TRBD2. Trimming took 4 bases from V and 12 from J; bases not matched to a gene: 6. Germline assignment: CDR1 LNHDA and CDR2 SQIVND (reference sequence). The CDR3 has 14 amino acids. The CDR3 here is CASSTGLAGEAQYF. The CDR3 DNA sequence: TGTGCCAGTAGTACCGGACTAGCGGGAGAGGCTCAGTACTTC. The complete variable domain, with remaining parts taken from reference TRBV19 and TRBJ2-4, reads DGGITQSPKYLFRKEGQNVTLSCEQNLNHDAMYWYRQDPGQGLRLIYYSQIVNDFQKGDIAEGYSVSREKKESFPLTVTSAQKNPTAFYLCASSTGLAGEAQYFGAGTRLSVL.

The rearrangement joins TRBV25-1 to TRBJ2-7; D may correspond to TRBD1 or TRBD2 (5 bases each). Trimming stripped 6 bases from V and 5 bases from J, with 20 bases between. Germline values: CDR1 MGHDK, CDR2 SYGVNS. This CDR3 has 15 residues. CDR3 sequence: CASRPKEGFSNEQYF. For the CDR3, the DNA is TGTGCCAGCAGGCCTAAAGAGGGGTTTTCTAACGAGCAGTACTTC.

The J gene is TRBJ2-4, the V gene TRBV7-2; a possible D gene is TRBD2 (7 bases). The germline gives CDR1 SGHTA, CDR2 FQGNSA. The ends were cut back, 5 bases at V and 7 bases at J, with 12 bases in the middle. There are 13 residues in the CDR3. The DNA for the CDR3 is TGTGCCAGCAGCATCGAGGGGGGGAACATTCAGTACTTC. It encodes CASSIEGGNIQYF.